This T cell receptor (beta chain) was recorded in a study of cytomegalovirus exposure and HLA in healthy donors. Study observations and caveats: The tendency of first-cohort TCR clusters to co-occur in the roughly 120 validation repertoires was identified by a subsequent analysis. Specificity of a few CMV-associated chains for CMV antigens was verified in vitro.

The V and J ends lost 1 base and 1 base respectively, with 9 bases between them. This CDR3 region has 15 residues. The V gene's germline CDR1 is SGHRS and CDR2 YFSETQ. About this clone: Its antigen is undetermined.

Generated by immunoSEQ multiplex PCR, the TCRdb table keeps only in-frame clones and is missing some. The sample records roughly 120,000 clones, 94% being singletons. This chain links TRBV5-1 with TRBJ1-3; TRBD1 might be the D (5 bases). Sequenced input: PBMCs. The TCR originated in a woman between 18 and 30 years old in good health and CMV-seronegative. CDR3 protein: CASSLLGGSGNTIYF. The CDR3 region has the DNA TGCGCCAGCAGCTTGCTCGGGGGGTCTGGAAACACCATATATTTT.